This T cell receptor beta chain was captured in a study of blood T cells in healthy people across ages. For this clonotype: Its target is not known.

Donation came from healthy Caucasian individuals in Russia who were aged roughly 6 to 95. Study-wide findings and caveats: Diversity was higher, and naive CD4+ cells more numerous, in long-lived donors than in aged donors. PBMC samples, being unsorted, prevented any conclusive comparison of naive and antigen-experienced cells.

Primed by a sample-barcoded 5' primer and a J-beta primer mix, a second PCR proceeded for roughly 6 to 12 cycles. MiXCR was run by TCRdb on the 5' RACE reads, yielding one entry per CDR3 protein. Of roughly 720,000 distinct CDR3 sequences detected, roughly 50% appear once; the ten largest clones hold about 38%. This TCR derives from a man older than 75 in good health. Sequenced material: blood.

CDR3 residues: CASSKIPAVDRGLFYEQYF. The CDR3, as DNA: TGTGCCAGCAGCAAAATCCCAGCTGTTGACAGGGGGCTCTTCTACGAGCAGTACTTC. The gene calls are TRBV21-1 and TRBJ2-7; no DNA check was done on the table's D call, TRBD1. TRBV21-1 is a documented pseudogene. This CDR3 comprises 19 residues.